These 11 T cell receptor beta chains were all obtained from the same sample, sequenced in a study of T cell changes during pregnancy in multiple sclerosis. Assay used: immunoSEQ multiplex PCR; TCRdb lists only in-frame clones, some missing. The table shows approximately 38,000 clones, with roughly nine tenths occurring only once. Sequences were derived from CD8+ T cells from peripheral blood mononuclear cells, sampled in the third trimester of pregnancy. These TCRs come from a female donor with multiple sclerosis, enrolled in a pregnancy study.

CDR3 region: CASSIVPSGEETQYF. CDR3 coding DNA: TGTGCCAGTAGTATAGTCCCTTCAGGGGAAGAGACCCAGTACTTC. The V call is TRBV19, the J call TRBJ2-5; TRBD1 might be the D (6 bases). V was shortened by 1 base and J by 3 bases, with 12 bases between the two germline ends. From germline, CDR1 is LNHDA and CDR2 SQIVND (reference sequence). This CDR3 has 15 amino acids.

Only one count was recorded for this clone. The genes are TRBV15 and TRBJ2-3; the D is unclear. CDR1 and CDR2 (germline): LNHNV, YYDKDF (reference sequence). The CDR3 is 15 amino acids. Deletions cut 4 bases from V and 6 bases from J, with 17 bases between. CDR3 DNA sequence: TGTGCCACCAGCACCGCTTGGCCGTGGTTGGATACGCAGTATTTT. Its translation is CATSTAWPWLDTQYF. Full variable domain (outside the CDR3, taken from reference TRBV15 and TRBJ2-3): DAMVIQNPRYQVTQFGKPVTLSCSQTLNHNVMYWYQQKSSQAPKLLFHYYDKDFNNEADTPDNFQSRRPNTSFCFLDIRSPGLGDTAMYLCATSTAWPWLDTQYFGPGTRLTVL.

The V and J genes are TRBV19 and TRBJ2-2; 9 bases are a match to TRBD2. J lost 5 bases, V lost 7 bases, and 8 bases had no gene match. In germline, CDR1 is LNHDA, CDR2 SQIVND (reference sequence). This CDR3 contains 15 residues. CDR3 in amino acids: CASNPSSGRTGELFF. In DNA form, the CDR3 reads TGTGCCAGTAATCCTTCGAGCGGGAGGACCGGGGAGCTGTTTTTT. The full variable domain, rest sourced from reference TRBV19 and TRBJ2-2, is DGGITQSPKYLFRKEGQNVTLSCEQNLNHDAMYWYRQDPGQGLRLIYYSQIVNDFQKGDIAEGYSVSREKKESFPLTVTSAQKNPTAFYLCASNPSSGRTGELFFGEGSRLTVL.

The chain uses TRBV6-4 and TRBJ2-1; D remains unclear. This CDR3 region has 14 residues. Germline V gene lookup returns CDR1 MRHNA and CDR2 SNTAGT. V shed 2 bases and J shed 1 base, with 6 bases lying between them. The CDR3 DNA sequence: TGTGCCAGCAGTGACGGGCAGTCCTACAATGAGCAGTTCTTC. Its protein is CASSDGQSYNEQFF.

The chain recombines TRBV5-6 with TRBJ1-2; D may be TRBD1 (5 bases). The CDR3 has 15 amino acids. Germline lookup yields CDR1 SGHDT and CDR2 YYEEEE. Deletions cut 0 bases from V and 0 bases from J, with 9 bases between. CDR3 sequence reads: CASSLVPDTNYGYTF. Written as DNA, the CDR3 is TGTGCCAGCAGCTTGGTACCGGACACTAACTATGGCTACACCTTC.

J is TRBJ2-1 and V is TRBV6-6, with TRBD2 matching over 10 bases. V lost 3 bases and J lost 6; bases outside the gene matches: 8. Germline CDR1 reads MNHNY; CDR2 reads SVGAGI (reference sequence). The CDR3 is 16 amino acids. For the CDR3, the DNA is TGTGCCAGCAGTTATTCTAGCGGGAGAAACAGCAATGAGCAGTTCTTC. It translates to CASSYSSGRNSNEQFF.

The chain is built from TRBV29-1 and TRBJ2-5, with 7 bases identical to TRBD2. CDR3 length equals 13 residues. The germline V gene has CDR1 SQVTM and CDR2 ANQGSEA. The trim removed 1 base at V and 3 bases at J, leaving 2 bases unmatched. The CDR3 sequence: CSVEGLAEETQYF. The CDR3 bases are TGCAGCGTTGAAGGTCTAGCGGAAGAGACCCAGTACTTC. The variable domain in full, with the rest retrieved from reference TRBV29-1 and TRBJ2-5, is SAVISQKPSRDICQRGTSLTIQCQVDSQVTMMFWYRQQPGQSLTLIATANQGSEATYESGFVIDKFPISRPNLTFSTLTVSNMSPEDSSIYLCSVEGLAEETQYFGPGTRLLVL.

V gene TRBV11-2 combines with J gene TRBJ2-5; D may be TRBD1 (5 bases). The CDR3 extends over 17 amino acids. V lost 2 bases, J lost 0 bases, and 16 bases lay in between. CDR1 is SGHAT, CDR2 FQNNGV, per germline. The CDR3 nucleotides read TGTGCCAGCAGCTTACAGGGCCCGCTTCCCGACCAAGAGACCCAGTACTTC. As protein: CASSLQGPLPDQETQYF.

V usage is TRBV19 and J usage is TRBJ1-5; D might be TRBD1 (5 bases). V was cut by 3 bases and J by 2 bases, with 14 bases left in between. Germline V gene sequence: CDR1 LNHDA, CDR2 SQIVND (reference sequence). The CDR3 covers 16 residues. CDR3 protein: CASSIWAGEGNQPQHF. CDR3 nucleotide sequence: TGTGCCAGTAGTATTTGGGCGGGGGAAGGCAATCAGCCCCAGCATTTT.

A remark on this clone: The same CDR3 is also encoded by other DNA sequences in this sample. The V call is TRBV27, the J call TRBJ2-1, with 10 bases matching TRBD2. Looked up from germline, CDR1 is MNHEY and CDR2 is SMNVEV (reference sequence). This CDR3 has 15 amino acids. V shed 6 bases, J shed 4 bases, and the junction held 6 bases outside the gene matches. CDR3 bases: TGTGCCAGCAGCCCTAGCGGGAGTTCTTACAATGAGCAGTTCTTC. Its translation is CASSPSGSSYNEQFF.

The chain recombines TRBV6-6 with TRBJ2-1; D remains ambiguous. V was trimmed by 2 bases and J by 0 bases, leaving 11 bases between them. The germline V gene encodes CDR1 MNHNY and CDR2 SVGAGI (reference sequence). The CDR3 runs to 16 residues. CDR3 sequence: CASSYEVMSSYNEQFF. The CDR3 nucleotides read TGTGCCAGCAGTTACGAGGTCATGAGCTCCTACAATGAGCAGTTCTTC.